Following are 13 T cell receptor beta chains from one sample sequenced in a study of blood T cell repertoires in COVID-19 (dated by TCRdb to about 2020). Library preparation was by the immunoSEQ multiplex PCR assay. The table comes from immuneACCESS by way of TCRdb, which keeps in-frame sequences with V and J called. Part of the clones is missing from these tables; in studies checked, under half for an unresolved V gene and the rest for unknown reasons. For this sample the table gives about 140,000 clones, of which over 70% were detected only once. The biggest ten clones account for about 11% of the sample. The specimen sequenced was PBMCs or T cells enriched from blood (not recorded which). Receptors originate from a man in his sixties who had recovered from COVID-19.

As DNA, the CDR3 is TGCAGCGTTGGATTCGGGGAAGGCTACGAGCAGTACTTC. Translation: CSVGFGEGYEQYF. V and J are TRBV29-1 and TRBJ2-7; D perhaps matches TRBD2 (5 bases). V dropped 4 bases and J dropped 3 bases, with 13 bases sitting between them. CDR3 length equals 13 residues. Germline lookup yields CDR1 SQVTM and CDR2 ANQGSEA.

V usage is TRBV9 and J usage is TRBJ1-6; TRBD1 might be the D (5 bases). V was clipped by 7 bases and J by 8 bases, with 10 bases between them. CDR1 SGDLS and CDR2 YYNGEE come from the germline V gene. This CDR3 is built from 12 residues. The CDR3: CASSRGDSPLHF. As DNA, the CDR3 is TGTGCCAGCTCCCGGGGGGATTCACCCCTCCACTTT.

This clone showed up just a few times. The chain joins TRBV9 to TRBJ2-7; D possibly corresponds to TRBD2 (5 bases). Germline CDR1 is SGDLS and CDR2 is YYNGEE. CDR3 length equals 14 residues. Trimming cost V 4 bases and J 0 bases, with 11 bases left between them. CDR3 DNA: TGTGCCAGCAGCCCGTCGGACTTCTCCTACGAGCAGTACTTC. This codes for CASSPSDFSYEQYF. The full variable domain, completed using reference TRBV9 and TRBJ2-7, is DSGVTQTPKHLITATGQRVTLRCSPRSGDLSVYWYQQSLDQGLQFLIQYYNGEERAKGNILERFSAQQFPDLHSELNLSSLELGDSALYFCASSPSDFSYEQYFGPGTRLTVT.

This CDR3 is CASSLSWGETQYF. The CDR3 region has the DNA TGTGCCAGCAGTTTAAGCTGGGGCGAGACCCAGTACTTC. The V gene is TRBV12-3 or TRBV12-4, the J gene TRBJ2-5; D might be TRBD1 (5 bases). The ends were cut back, 2 bases at V and 5 bases at J, with 9 bases in the middle. CDR3 length: 13 residues.

The genes are TRBV14 and TRBJ1-6, with D unresolved. The CDR3 has 14 amino acids. V gave up 0 bases and J gave up 8 bases, with 8 bases separating them. The germline V gene has CDR1 SGHDN and CDR2 FVKESK. CDR3 nucleotides: TGTGCCAGCAGCCAAGATCAGCGTTATTCACCCCTCCACTTT. Translation: CASSQDQRYSPLHF.

The V and J genes are TRBV3-1 (or the pseudogene TRBV3-2) and TRBJ2-7, with TRBD1 identical over 8 bases. The CDR3 length is 16 residues. Per germline, CDR1 LGHDT and CDR2 YNNKEL (reference sequence). Trimming removed 4 bases from V and 0 bases from J; junction bases left unmatched: 8. DNA of the CDR3: TGTGCCAGCAGCCCTAAAAAGGGACAGGTCTCCTACGAGCAGTACTTC. It encodes CASSPKKGQVSYEQYF.

The V call is TRBV7-3, the J call TRBJ2-5, with D possibly TRBD1 on 5 matching bases. The CDR3 has 14 amino acids. Germline CDR1 SGHTA, CDR2 FQGTGA. The V end lost 5 bases, the J end lost 2 bases, and 12 bases lay between the germline ends. The CDR3 protein is CASSPGPSQETQYF. The CDR3 nucleotides read TGTGCCAGCAGCCCAGGGCCCTCACAAGAGACCCAGTACTTC. The entire variable domain, with the rest obtained from reference TRBV7-3 and TRBJ2-5, is as follows: GAGVSQTPSNKVTEKGKYVELRCDPISGHTALYWYRQSLGQGPEFLIYFQGTGAADDSGLPNDRFFAVRPEGSVSTLKIQRTERGDSAVYLCASSPGPSQETQYFGPGTRLLVL.

With regard to this clone: The same CDR3 can be traced to other DNA sequences in this sample. V is TRBV10-3 and J is TRBJ1-1; D remains ambiguous. Germline loops: CDR1 ENHRY, CDR2 SYGVKD. This CDR3 contains 14 residues. Deletions cut 3 bases from V and 1 base from J, with 9 bases between. CDR3 nucleotides: TGTGCCATCAGTGAAGGAGAAGGGAACACTGAAGCTTTCTTT. Protein: CAISEGEGNTEAFF.

The chain has TRBV18 and TRBJ2-2; D possibly corresponds to TRBD1 (5 bases). The germline V gene has CDR1 KGHSH and CDR2 LQKENI. The CDR3 is 14 residues long. The V gene lost 0 bases and the J gene lost 7 bases, with 9 bases spanning the gap. DNA of the CDR3: TGTGCCAGCTCACCACCAGGGGAAGGCGGGGAGCTGTTTTTT. This translates into CASSPPGEGGELFF. The entire variable domain, with the rest obtained from reference TRBV18 and TRBJ2-2, is as follows: NAGVMQNPRHLVRRRGQEARLRCSPMKGHSHVYWYRQLPEEGLKFMVYLQKENIIDESGMPKERFSAEFPKEGPSILRIQQVVRGDSAAYFCASSPPGEGGELFFGEGSRLTVL.

The chain employs TRBV30 and TRBJ2-6; 10 positions agree with TRBD2. Trimming removed 3 bases from V and 2 bases from J; junction bases left unmatched: 4. CDR3 length: 16 residues. Germline CDR1 GTSNPN, CDR2 SVGIG (reference sequence). As DNA, the CDR3 is TGTGCCTGGAGAAAGAGCGGGGGGGCTGGGGCCAACGTCCTGACTTTC. It is translated as CAWRKSGGAGANVLTF.

The rearrangement uses TRBV6-1 and TRBJ2-7; TRBD2 matches at 7 bases. CDR3 length: 17 residues. In germline, CDR1 is MNHNS, CDR2 SASEGT. The trim removed 0 bases at V and 0 bases at J, leaving 8 bases unmatched. The CDR3 DNA is TGTGCCAGCAGTGAAGCCTGGATGAGCGGGGTCTCCTACGAGCAGTACTTC. It translates to CASSEAWMSGVSYEQYF.

CDR3 nucleotide sequence: TGTGCCAGGGGACAGCTTTTAGGGTATGGCTACACCTTC. This gives the protein CARGQLLGYGYTF. The rearrangement links TRBV2 to TRBJ1-2; TRBD1 matches 7 bases. The germline gives CDR1 SNHLY, CDR2 FYNNEI. J gave up 5 bases and V 9 bases, and 9 bases lay outside the gene matches. This CDR3 region has 13 residues. Full variable domain (missing parts from reference TRBV2 and TRBJ1-2): EPEVTQTPSHQVTQMGQEVILRCVPISNHLYFYWYRQILGQKVEFLVSFYNNEISEKSEIFDDQFSVERPDGSNFTLKIRSTKLEDSAMYFCARGQLLGYGYTFGSGTRLTVV.

The chain uses TRBV27 and TRBJ2-7; D gene ambiguous. The CDR3 covers 14 residues. Trimming stripped 0 bases from V and 4 bases from J, with 10 bases between. Germline loops: CDR1 MNHEY, CDR2 SMNVEV (reference sequence). The CDR3 nucleotides read TGTGCCAGCAGTTTATCAAGACAAAAATACGAGCAGTACTTC. Amino acid sequence: CASSLSRQKYEQYF.